This is a list of T cell receptor beta chains from one sample in a study of blood T cell repertoires in COVID-19. The assay was immunoSEQ multiplex PCR, and TCRdb's table has in-frame clones only and misses some. The repertoire includes some 160,000 clones, over 70% of them detected once, and 3% to 3.5% sits in the top ten. The sample consisted of PBMCs or T cells enriched from blood (not recorded which). The receptors were sampled from a woman between 55 and 75 years old who had recovered from COVID-19. Both conserved end residues are part of each CDR3. D genes are given only for firm matches. Size tells how often a clone was seen (once, few, many) or the class of an expanded clone, and some rows leave it out.

abundance | j_gene | d_gene | v_gene | CDR3nt | CDR3aa
- | TRBJ2-1 | TRBD2 | TRBV24-1 | TGTGCCACCAGTGATACAAGGGAGGGACGCCAAGCTGAGCAGTTCTTC | CATSDTREGRQAEQFF
- | TRBJ1-2 | - | TRBV7-9 | TGTGCCAGCATCATTAGGGGGGGCGCTAACTATGGCTACACCTTC | CASIIRGGANYGYTF
- | TRBJ1-6 | - | TRBV30 | TGTGCCTGGAGACTACCTACAGGAGCCCGTTCACCCCTCCACTTT | CAWRLPTGARSPLHF
- | TRBJ1-2 | TRBD1 | TRBV6-5 | TGTGCCAGCAGCCGGGGACAGGGGTCGGGGGATGGCTACACCTTC | CASSRGQGSGDGYTF
- | TRBJ1-5 | TRBD1 | TRBV15 | TGTGCCACCAGCAGGCCAGGGACAGGTAGCAATCAGCCCCAGCATTTT | CATSRPGTGSNQPQHF
few | TRBJ1-6 | - | TRBV19 | TGTGCCAGTAGTAAAGGGGGAAGGAGTTCACCCCTCCACTTT | CASSKGGRSSPLHF
- | TRBJ1-4 | - | TRBV7-2 | TGTGCCAGCAGCTCCATGGGACACAAAAATGAAAAACTGTTTTTT | CASSSMGHKNEKLFF
- | TRBJ2-5 | - | TRBV5-1 | TGCGCCAGCAGCTTGGGAACAGGGCTTAGGGAGACCCAGTACTTC | CASSLGTGLRETQYF
- | TRBJ2-1 | TRBD2 | TRBV29-1 | TGCAGCGTTGTACTAGCGGGGGGGAAAGTCTACAATGAGCAGTTCTTC | CSVVLAGGKVYNEQFF
- | TRBJ2-5 | - | TRBV4-1 | TGCGCCAGCAGCCAAGGCAGGGTGGTAGAGACCCAGTACTTC | CASSQGRVVETQYF
once | TRBJ2-7 | TRBD2 | TRBV3-1/TRBV3-2 | TGTGCCAGCAGCCAAGGTACTAGCGGGGGGCGAGTTCGGTCCTACGAGCAGTACTTC | CASSQGTSGGRVRSYEQYF
once | TRBJ2-2 | - | TRBV7-2 | TGTGCCAGCAACTTAGCCGGCGGTCAGCCCCCCGCCGGGGAGCTGTTTTTT | CASNLAGGQPPAGELFF
- | TRBJ2-2 | TRBD2 | TRBV5-1 | TGCGCCAGCAGCTTGGTCAGCGGGGGGGCCATCGGCGGGGAGCTGTTTTTT | CASSLVSGGAIGGELFF